This T cell receptor (beta chain) stems from a study of CD8 T cells in ankylosing spondylitis. Whole-study findings and limits: Within matched ankylosing spondylitis synovial fluid, disease-linked clones were reportedly significantly enriched. Some motif variants had been reported before (in reactive arthritis synovial fluid and blood). Several highly homologous variants made up a TCR beta motif, and this motif appeared characteristic of ankylosing spondylitis blood.

Libraries for TCR beta were made by quantitative 5'-RACE with molecular barcodes. TCRdb recomputed calls from the 5' RACE reads with MiXCR, one row per CDR3 protein. The table has fewer than 750,000 distinct CDR3 sequences, 15% to 20% seen once. In its sample, this clonotype was seen a few times. Its target is unknown. V lost 3 bases, J lost 3 bases, and 9 bases lay in between. The CDR3 runs to 13 residues. Germline V CDR1 and CDR2: SGDLS, YYNGEE. Sample: blood, either unsorted or a sorted T cell fraction (not recorded which). The J gene is TRBJ1-1, the V gene TRBV9; D unclear. The clonotype originates from a male donor with ankylosing spondylitis. The DNA for the CDR3 is TGTGCCAGCAGCGGACGGGTAGACACTGAAGCTTTCTTT. Translation gives CASSGRVDTEAFF.